This T cell receptor beta chain stems from a study of cytomegalovirus exposure and HLA in healthy donors. General study findings and limits: Most CMV-associated TCR beta chains appeared HLA-restricted in a later analysis. It has been reported that TCR beta sequences accurately predicted the HLA-A and HLA-B alleles of most subjects.

Germline assignment: CDR1 SEHNR and CDR2 FQNEAQ (reference sequence). The CDR3 has 15 amino acids. The V gene lost 5 bases and the J gene lost 0 bases, with 10 bases spanning the gap. About this clone: Its specificity is unknown.

This PCR relied on a set of 60 Vbeta primers and 13 Jbeta primers. The assay was immunoSEQ multiplex PCR, and TCRdb's table has in-frame clones only and misses some. The data hold some 190,000 clones, with about four fifths observed a single time. The TCR sequence derives from a man younger than 35 in good health and CMV-seronegative. The rearrangement joins TRBV7-9 to TRBJ1-4; D is unclear. The specimen sequenced was PBMCs. The CDR3 reads CASSRYTTTNEKLFF. Here the CDR3 DNA reads TGTGCCAGCAGCAGATACACAACAACTAATGAAAAACTGTTTTTT.